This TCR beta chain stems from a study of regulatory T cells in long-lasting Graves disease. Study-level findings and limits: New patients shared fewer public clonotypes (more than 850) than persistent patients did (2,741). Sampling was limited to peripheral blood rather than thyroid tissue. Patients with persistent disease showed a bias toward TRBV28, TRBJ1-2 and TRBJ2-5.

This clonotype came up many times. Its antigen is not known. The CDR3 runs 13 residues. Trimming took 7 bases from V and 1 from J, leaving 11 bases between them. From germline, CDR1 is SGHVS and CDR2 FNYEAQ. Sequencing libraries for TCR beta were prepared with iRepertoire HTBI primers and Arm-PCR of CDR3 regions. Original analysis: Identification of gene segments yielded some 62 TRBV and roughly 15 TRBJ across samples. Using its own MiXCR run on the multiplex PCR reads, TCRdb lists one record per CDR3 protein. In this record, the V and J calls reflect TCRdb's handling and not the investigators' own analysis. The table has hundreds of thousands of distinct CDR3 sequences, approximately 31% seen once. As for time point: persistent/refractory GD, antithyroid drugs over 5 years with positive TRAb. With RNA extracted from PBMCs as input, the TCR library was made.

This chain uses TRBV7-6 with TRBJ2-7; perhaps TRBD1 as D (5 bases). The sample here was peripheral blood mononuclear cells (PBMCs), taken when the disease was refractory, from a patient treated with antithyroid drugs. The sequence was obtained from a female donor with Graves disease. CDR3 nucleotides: TGTGCCAGCACCTCTGACAGTTCCTACGAGCAGTACTTC. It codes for CASTSDSSYEQYF.